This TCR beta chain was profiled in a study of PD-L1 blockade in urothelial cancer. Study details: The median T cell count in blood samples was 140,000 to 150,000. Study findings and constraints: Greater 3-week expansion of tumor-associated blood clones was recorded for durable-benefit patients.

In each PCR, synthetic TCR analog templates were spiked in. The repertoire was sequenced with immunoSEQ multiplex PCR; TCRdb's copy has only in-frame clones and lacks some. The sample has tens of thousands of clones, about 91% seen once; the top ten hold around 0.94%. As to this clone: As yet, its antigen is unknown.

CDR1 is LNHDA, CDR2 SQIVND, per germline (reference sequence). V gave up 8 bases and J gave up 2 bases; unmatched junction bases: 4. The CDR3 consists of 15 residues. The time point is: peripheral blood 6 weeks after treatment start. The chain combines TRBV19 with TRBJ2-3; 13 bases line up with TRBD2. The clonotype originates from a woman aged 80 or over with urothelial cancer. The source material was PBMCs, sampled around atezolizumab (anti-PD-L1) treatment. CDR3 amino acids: CASSGLAGLTDTQYF. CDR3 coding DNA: TGTGCCAGTTCGGGACTAGCGGGGCTCACAGATACGCAGTATTTT.